A selection of T cell receptor beta chains follows, all from one sample in a study of identical twins. TCRdb analysed the 5' RACE reads with MiXCR anew, one entry per CDR3 protein. The sample records about 520,000 distinct CDR3 sequences, less than 25% being singletons. This sample was also put to use in a study of T cells expressing NK-cell markers.

The sequencing input was CD4+ T cells sorted from blood. The receptors were gathered from a woman aged 18-35 years in good health. The CDR3 runs from the conserved cysteine through the conserved F or W. Fields, in order: D gene, V gene, clone size, J gene, CDR3 protein, CDR3 DNA. D genes are given only for firm matches. Some rows mark clone size as missing; the rest say once, few, many or name a class of expanded clone.

D gene: NA
V gene: TRBV5-1
clone size: many
J gene: TRBJ2-1
CDR3 protein: CASSKDEPGYQFF
CDR3 DNA: TGCGCCAGCAGTAAAGATGAACCAGGGTATCAGTTCTTC

D gene: TRBD1
V gene: TRBV18
clone size: few
J gene: TRBJ1-2
CDR3 protein: CASSPGTGYYGYTF
CDR3 DNA: TGTGCCAGCTCACCCGGGACAGGGTACTATGGCTACACCTTC

D gene: NA
V gene: TRBV27
clone size: NA
J gene: TRBJ2-1
CDR3 protein: CASSLLNRDQRNEQFF
CDR3 DNA: TGTGCCAGCAGTCTGCTTAACAGGGACCAGCGGAATGAGCAGTTCTTC

D gene: TRBD2
V gene: TRBV20-1
clone size: NA
J gene: TRBJ2-7
CDR3 protein: CSARGNSGSRYEQYF
CDR3 DNA: TGCAGTGCCAGAGGAAATAGCGGGAGTAGGTACGAGCAGTACTTC

D gene: TRBD1
V gene: TRBV9
clone size: few
J gene: TRBJ2-1
CDR3 protein: CASSAEDRRNEQFF
CDR3 DNA: TGTGCCAGCAGCGCGGAGGACAGGCGGAATGAGCAGTTCTTC

D gene: TRBD1
V gene: TRBV20-1
clone size: few
J gene: TRBJ2-7
CDR3 protein: CSAGRTGAVQYF
CDR3 DNA: TGCAGTGCTGGAAGGACAGGGGCGGTGCAGTACTTC

D gene: TRBD2
V gene: TRBV20-1
clone size: NA
J gene: TRBJ2-3
CDR3 protein: CSAHSGAKDTQYF
CDR3 DNA: TGCAGTGCTCATAGCGGGGCGAAAGATACGCAGTATTTT

D gene: TRBD2
V gene: TRBV6-1
clone size: NA
J gene: TRBJ2-5
CDR3 protein: CASSRPTSGGETQYF
CDR3 DNA: TGTGCCAGCAGCCGCCCAACTAGCGGAGGGGAGACCCAGTACTTC

D gene: NA
V gene: TRBV12-3/TRBV12-4
clone size: few
J gene: TRBJ2-1
CDR3 protein: CASRSDKYNEQFF
CDR3 DNA: TGTGCCAGCAGGTCAGACAAGTACAATGAGCAGTTCTTC

D gene: NA
V gene: TRBV6-5
clone size: NA
J gene: TRBJ2-1
CDR3 protein: CASSYSRGSYNEQFF
CDR3 DNA: TGTGCCAGCAGTTACTCCAGGGGCTCCTACAATGAGCAGTTCTTC

D gene: TRBD2
V gene: TRBV5-6
clone size: NA
J gene: TRBJ2-3
CDR3 protein: CASSDIAGPHTDTQYF
CDR3 DNA: TGTGCCAGCAGCGATATAGCGGGGCCTCACACAGATACGCAGTATTTT

D gene: NA
V gene: TRBV5-1
clone size: NA
J gene: TRBJ2-5
CDR3 protein: CASSFSLGETQYF
CDR3 DNA: TGCGCCAGCAGCTTTTCACTAGGAGAGACCCAGTACTTC

D gene: NA
V gene: TRBV7-2
clone size: few
J gene: TRBJ2-3
CDR3 protein: CASTKQGTGTDTQYF
CDR3 DNA: TGTGCCAGCACCAAACAGGGGACTGGCACAGATACGCAGTATTTT

D gene: NA
V gene: TRBV5-6
clone size: NA
J gene: TRBJ2-7
CDR3 protein: CASSLLDSEQYF
CDR3 DNA: TGTGCCAGCAGCTTACTTGACTCCGAGCAGTACTTC

D gene: NA
V gene: TRBV11-3
clone size: few
J gene: TRBJ2-7
CDR3 protein: CASSLGIAYEQYF
CDR3 DNA: TGTGCCAGCTCTTTGGGAATTGCCTACGAGCAGTACTTC

D gene: TRBD1
V gene: TRBV6-1
clone size: NA
J gene: TRBJ1-2
CDR3 protein: CASSPEGTGYGYTF
CDR3 DNA: TGTGCCAGCAGTCCCGAAGGGACAGGGTATGGCTACACCTTC

D gene: TRBD2
V gene: TRBV20-1
clone size: NA
J gene: TRBJ2-5
CDR3 protein: CSATARLAGKQETQYF
CDR3 DNA: TGCAGTGCTACCGCGCGACTAGCGGGGAAGCAAGAGACCCAGTACTTC

D gene: TRBD1
V gene: TRBV9
clone size: few
J gene: TRBJ1-1
CDR3 protein: CASSVVGGSSEAFF
CDR3 DNA: TGTGCCAGCAGCGTAGTAGGGGGCAGTTCTGAAGCTTTCTTT

D gene: NA
V gene: TRBV7-2
clone size: NA
J gene: TRBJ1-6
CDR3 protein: CALQAGSGSPLHF
CDR3 DNA: TGTGCCCTCCAGGCGGGGTCGGGGTCACCCCTCCACTTT

D gene: NA
V gene: TRBV5-1
clone size: NA
J gene: TRBJ2-5
CDR3 protein: CASSPGTQTRETQYF
CDR3 DNA: TGCGCCAGCAGCCCCGGGACTCAGACGAGGGAGACCCAGTACTTC

D gene: TRBD1
V gene: TRBV12-3/TRBV12-4
clone size: many
J gene: TRBJ1-2
CDR3 protein: CASSTGVLGYTF
CDR3 DNA: TGTGCCAGCAGTACAGGGGTCCTCGGCTACACCTTC

D gene: NA
V gene: TRBV19
clone size: NA
J gene: TRBJ1-5
CDR3 protein: CASSIKDSGIKHF
CDR3 DNA: TGTGCCAGTAGTATCAAAGACTCCGGGATTAAGCATTTT

D gene: NA
V gene: TRBV20-1
clone size: few
J gene: TRBJ1-1
CDR3 protein: CSLGLGEAFF
CDR3 DNA: TGCAGCCTGGGACTAGGGGAAGCTTTCTTT

D gene: TRBD2
V gene: TRBV20-1
clone size: NA
J gene: TRBJ2-3
CDR3 protein: CSAKREGSTDTQYF
CDR3 DNA: TGCAGTGCTAAGCGGGAGGGAAGCACAGATACGCAGTATTTT

D gene: NA
V gene: TRBV7-2
clone size: NA
J gene: TRBJ1-5
CDR3 protein: CASSLSGGPGNQPQHF
CDR3 DNA: TGTGCCAGCAGCTTATCAGGTGGGCCTGGCAATCAGCCCCAGCATTTT

D gene: NA
V gene: TRBV9
clone size: NA
J gene: TRBJ2-1
CDR3 protein: CASSVAGYNEQFF
CDR3 DNA: TGTGCCAGCAGCGTAGCGGGGTACAATGAGCAGTTCTTC

D gene: NA
V gene: TRBV20-1
clone size: NA
J gene: TRBJ2-1
CDR3 protein: CSAHRSNEQFF
CDR3 DNA: TGCAGTGCTCATCGGTCCAATGAGCAGTTCTTC

D gene: TRBD1
V gene: TRBV5-1
clone size: NA
J gene: TRBJ2-1
CDR3 protein: CASSLDPQGAKNEQFF
CDR3 DNA: TGCGCCAGCAGCTTGGACCCGCAGGGGGCTAAAAATGAGCAGTTCTTC

D gene: NA
V gene: TRBV9
clone size: few
J gene: TRBJ2-1
CDR3 protein: CASSVGQPNHQFF
CDR3 DNA: TGTGCCAGCAGCGTGGGTCAGCCAAACCATCAGTTCTTC

D gene: NA
V gene: TRBV6-1
clone size: few
J gene: TRBJ2-1
CDR3 protein: CASSGSGSYNEQFF
CDR3 DNA: TGTGCCAGCAGTGGAAGCGGGTCCTACAATGAGCAGTTCTTC

D gene: NA
V gene: TRBV7-2
clone size: NA
J gene: TRBJ2-7
CDR3 protein: CASSLRRDRYEQYF
CDR3 DNA: TGTGCCAGCAGCTTAAGGCGGGACCGTTACGAGCAGTACTTC

D gene: NA
V gene: TRBV5-5
clone size: NA
J gene: TRBJ2-5
CDR3 protein: CASSRGGVYQETQYF
CDR3 DNA: TGTGCCAGCAGCCGGGGTGGGGTGTACCAAGAGACCCAGTACTTC

D gene: NA
V gene: TRBV7-2
clone size: few
J gene: TRBJ2-3
CDR3 protein: CASSSRDGTDTQYF
CDR3 DNA: TGTGCCAGCAGCTCCCGGGACGGCACAGATACGCAGTATTTT

D gene: NA
V gene: TRBV7-9
clone size: NA
J gene: TRBJ2-3
CDR3 protein: CASSRDSSDTQYF
CDR3 DNA: TGTGCCAGCAGCCGAGACAGCTCTGATACGCAGTATTTT

D gene: NA
V gene: TRBV10-3
clone size: NA
J gene: TRBJ1-1
CDR3 protein: CAISLRGDTEAFF
CDR3 DNA: TGTGCCATCAGCCTCCGCGGTGACACTGAAGCTTTCTTT

D gene: TRBD1
V gene: TRBV27
clone size: NA
J gene: TRBJ1-1
CDR3 protein: CASSLRGTGAEAFF
CDR3 DNA: TGTGCCAGCAGTTTACGGGGGACAGGGGCTGAAGCTTTCTTT

D gene: NA
V gene: TRBV5-1
clone size: few
J gene: TRBJ1-6
CDR3 protein: CASSFGGDNSPLHF
CDR3 DNA: TGCGCCAGCAGCTTCGGCGGCGATAATTCACCCCTCCACTTT

D gene: TRBD1
V gene: TRBV5-1
clone size: NA
J gene: TRBJ2-7
CDR3 protein: CASSLNGQASYEQYF
CDR3 DNA: TGCGCCAGCAGCTTAAATGGACAGGCCTCCTACGAGCAGTACTTC

D gene: NA
V gene: TRBV6-1
clone size: NA
J gene: TRBJ2-1
CDR3 protein: CASSGFEPTSYNEQFF
CDR3 DNA: TGTGCCAGCAGTGGGTTTGAGCCCACCTCGTACAATGAGCAGTTCTTC

D gene: TRBD1
V gene: TRBV9
clone size: few
J gene: TRBJ1-1
CDR3 protein: CASAPQGASEAFF
CDR3 DNA: TGTGCCAGCGCTCCCCAGGGGGCGTCTGAAGCTTTCTTT